The sequence of this TCR beta chain was determined in a study of shared clonotypes between healthy human individuals. Study in general: The study used three CD4 naive, three CD4 memory, two CD8 naive and one CD8 memory plate per donor.

Notes on this clone: The antigen is not known.

The CDR3 extends over 13 amino acids. Germline CDR1 and CDR2: MDHEN and SYDVKM. Trimming removed 7 bases at V and 7 bases at J, with 14 bases between. Study conclusions and caveats: Limited genetic and exposure-history diversity came from having few donors. Sampling involved blood alone; tissue repertoires likely differ.

Produced via immunoSEQ multiplex PCR; TCRdb's table is partial and in-frame only. The sample carries 650,000 to 800,000 clones, 92% recorded once. Naive CD8 isolation took CD45RO-negative cells positively selected for CCR7 and excluded terminally differentiated effector memory CD45RA+ cells. All participating donors were Caucasian adults from Nashville, Tennessee. The receptor comes from a young man in good health. J is TRBJ1-5 and V is TRBV28, with D maybe TRBD1 (5 bases). The sequenced sample consisted of naive CD8+ T cells sorted from blood. The DNA of the CDR3 is TGTGCCAGCATAGTGGGGCCAGGGCAGCCCCAGCATTTT. Its protein product is CASIVGPGQPQHF.